This entry lists 26 T cell receptor beta chains sequenced from one sample in a study of shared clonotypes between healthy human individuals. Sequencing used immunoSEQ multiplex PCR; TCRdb keeps in-frame clones, though not all of them. The table includes a few million clones, just over 90% detected once. What was sequenced was naive CD4+ T cells from PBMCs. Subset indicated: CD45RA+ positively selected. These receptors were collected from a man between 18 and 35 years old in good health. Some clones in this sample may be carry-over from other donors' samples.

This chain joins TRBV7-6 and TRBJ2-1; D remains ambiguous. The CDR3 spans 14 residues. Trimming removed 5 bases at V and 5 bases at J, with 13 bases between. The V gene's germline CDR1 is SGHVS and CDR2 FNYEAQ. The CDR3 region is CASSPPDKHNEQFF. CDR3 nucleotide sequence: TGTGCCAGCAGCCCTCCGGATAAACACAATGAGCAGTTCTTC.

The chain has TRBV2 and TRBJ2-7; TRBD2 might be the D (6 bases). The V end was cut by 8 bases, the J end by 0 bases, with 8 bases between. The germline gives CDR1 SNHLY, CDR2 FYNNEI. CDR3 length equals 12 residues. CDR3 coding DNA: TGTGCCAGCGCGGGACCCTCCTACGAGCAGTACTTC. Translated, it gives CASAGPSYEQYF. Full variable domain (outside the CDR3, taken from reference TRBV2 and TRBJ2-7): EPEVTQTPSHQVTQMGQEVILRCVPISNHLYFYWYRQILGQKVEFLVSFYNNEISEKSEIFDDQFSVERPDGSNFTLKIRSTKLEDSAMYFCASAGPSYEQYFGPGTRLTVT.

The rearrangement joins TRBV30 to TRBJ2-3; no clear D gene. Trimming stripped 6 bases from V and 6 bases from J, with 22 bases between. This CDR3 is built from 15 residues. Germline CDR1 GTSNPN, CDR2 SVGIG (reference sequence). The DNA for the CDR3 is TGTGCCTGTGCCCACCCCCCCGGACCCGCGGATACGCAGTATTTT. Amino acid sequence: CACAHPPGPADTQYF.

This clone is a singleton in its sample. This same CDR3 is encoded by further DNA sequences in the sample. J is TRBJ2-7 and V is TRBV28, with 8 bases fitting TRBD2. Germline CDR1 MDHEN, CDR2 SYDVKM. V lost 8 bases to trimming and J lost 4 bases; unmatched junction nucleotides: 16. The CDR3 consists of 16 residues. The chain's CDR3 is CASSTGERGPRYEQYF. The CDR3 region has the DNA TGTGCCAGCTCCACGGGAGAGCGGGGGCCGCGTTACGAGCAGTACTTC.

This sequence joins TRBV5-6 and TRBJ2-5; D perhaps matches TRBD1 (5 bases). The V end lost 0 bases, the J end lost 2 bases, and 14 bases lay between the germline ends. Germline V lookup: CDR1 SGHDT, CDR2 YYEEEE. The CDR3 extends over 16 amino acids. CDR3 sequence reads: CASSLGHRGWQETQYF. CDR3 in DNA: TGTGCCAGCAGCTTGGGTCATAGGGGATGGCAAGAGACCCAGTACTTC.

About this clone itself: Distinct nucleotide sequences in the sample also encode this CDR3. The CDR3 region has the DNA TGTGCCAGCAGCTCCCGTAACACAGATACGCAGTATTTT. Translated, it gives CASSSRNTDTQYF. V gene TRBV7-3 combines with J gene TRBJ2-3, with D unresolved. CDR1 is SGHTA, CDR2 FQGTGA, per germline. V lost 4 bases and J lost 2, with 7 bases in between. There are 13 residues in the CDR3.

V is TRBV18 and J is TRBJ1-2, with D maybe TRBD1 (5 bases). The ends were cut back, 6 bases at V and 7 bases at J, with 15 bases in the middle. The CDR3 has 13 amino acids. The germline CDR1 and CDR2 sequences are KGHSH and LQKENI. CDR3 DNA: TGTGCCAGCTCGCCTTGGGGGGAAAGTGGCTACACCTTC. Its protein is CASSPWGESGYTF.

This chain connects TRBV20-1 to TRBJ2-7, with 8 bases identical to TRBD2. The CDR3 length is 11 residues. The V and J ends lost 7 bases and 2 bases, in that order; junction bases with no gene match: 1. From germline, CDR1 is DFQATT and CDR2 SNEGSKA (reference sequence). CDR3 loop: CSVAGTYEQYF. For the CDR3, the DNA is TGCAGTGTAGCGGGAACCTACGAGCAGTACTTC.

The J gene is TRBJ1-3, the V gene TRBV6-1; no definite D call. This CDR3 spans 13 amino acids. Between the trimmed V and J ends, which lost 2 bases and 4 bases, there was a span of 6 bases. The germline gives CDR1 MNHNS, CDR2 SASEGT. CDR3 DNA: TGTGCCAGCAGTGAATGGAACGGAAACACCATATATTTT. Protein sequence: CASSEWNGNTIYF.

The V gene is TRBV10-2, the J gene TRBJ2-3, with D perhaps assigned TRBD1 or TRBD2 (6 bases each). Looked up from germline, CDR1 is WSHSY and CDR2 is SAAADI. The V end was cut by 3 bases, the J end by 0 bases, with 10 bases between. The CDR3 contains 15 residues. The CDR3 DNA is TGCGCCAGCAGTGAACAGGGAGGTAGCACAGATACGCAGTATTTT. It yields the protein CASSEQGGSTDTQYF.

This rearrangement joins TRBV6-5 to TRBJ2-3; D gene unclear. Trimming pared 5 bases from V and 1 base from J, leaving 10 bases between. The CDR3 is made up of 14 amino acids. Germline V lookup: CDR1 MNHEY, CDR2 SVGAGI. CDR3 DNA: TGTGCCAGCAGTCGGCTAACGCGCACAGATACGCAGTATTTT. Protein product: CASSRLTRTDTQYF.

The chain has TRBV9 and TRBJ2-5, with 7 bases lining up with TRBD1. The CDR3 contains 15 residues. CDR1 and CDR2 (germline): SGDLS, YYNGEE. Losses at the gene ends were 0 bases for V and 5 bases for J; bases not matched to a gene: 7. In DNA form, the CDR3 reads TGTGCCAGCAGCGTAGGGGTGACAGGGTCCGAGACCCAGTACTTC. Amino acid sequence: CASSVGVTGSETQYF.

The sample holds one count of this clone. The chain is built from TRBV28 and TRBJ1-4; 7 bases align to TRBD1. The germline V gene encodes CDR1 MDHEN and CDR2 SYDVKM. J gave up 8 bases and V 5 bases, and 8 bases lay outside the gene matches. The CDR3 runs to 14 residues. CDR3 amino acids: CASSQQGLREKLFF. The CDR3 bases are TGTGCCAGCAGTCAACAGGGGCTTAGGGAAAAACTGTTTTTT. Full variable domain (outside the CDR3, taken from reference TRBV28 and TRBJ1-4): DVKVTQSSRYLVKRTGEKVFLECVQDMDHENMFWYRQDPGLGLRLIYFSYDVKMKEKGDIPEGYSVSREKKERFSLILESASTNQTSMYLCASSQQGLREKLFFGSGTQLSVL.

The chain combines TRBV5-1 with TRBJ2-5; 9 positions match TRBD1. The junction had 7 bases not matched to a gene; V was cut back by 3 bases and J by 4 bases. Germline V gene data show CDR1 as SGHRS and CDR2 as YFSETQ. The CDR3 covers 15 residues. This CDR3 is CASSSLPGQGETQYF. The CDR3 region has the DNA TGCGCCAGCAGCTCTCTCCCGGGACAGGGAGAGACCCAGTACTTC.

CDR3 protein: CASRLGGATGVYGYTF. The CDR3 nucleotides read TGTGCCAGCAGGCTAGGAGGGGCCACAGGGGTTTATGGCTACACCTTC. The chain links TRBV28 to TRBJ1-2; 7 nucleotides align to TRBD1. Unmatched junction bases numbered 15, after V lost 6 bases and J lost 5 bases. Germline CDR1 is MDHEN and CDR2 is SYDVKM. CDR3 length equals 16 residues.

This chain joins TRBV29-1 and TRBJ2-7; tentative D call: TRBD2 (5 bases). V was clipped by 7 bases and J by 6 bases, with 16 bases between them. Germline values: CDR1 SQVTM, CDR2 ANQGSEA. CDR3 length equals 12 residues. The CDR3 protein is CSAASRGGEQYF. The CDR3 coding sequence is TGCAGCGCTGCCTCTCGGGGTGGCGAGCAGTACTTC.

The chain recombines TRBV4-2 with TRBJ2-3, with D perhaps TRBD2 (6 bases). V was pared by 0 bases and J by 0 bases, with 13 bases between. Germline lookup yields CDR1 LGHNA and CDR2 YNFKEQ. This CDR3 region has 17 residues. The CDR3 DNA follows: TGTGCCAGCAGCCAAGATGCCAGCGGGCCTAGCACAGATACGCAGTATTTT. Its translation: CASSQDASGPSTDTQYF.

This chain links TRBV29-1 with TRBJ2-3; the match to TRBD1 covers 10 bases. The CDR3 contains 16 residues. After removal of 4 bases from V and 4 bases from J, the junction contained 11 bases not matched to a gene. The germline gives CDR1 SQVTM, CDR2 ANQGSEA. This CDR3 reads CSVGGLGQGVSDTQYF. The CDR3 DNA reads as TGCAGCGTTGGAGGATTAGGACAGGGGGTATCAGATACGCAGTATTTT.

The chain links TRBV28 to TRBJ2-7; 8 bases align to TRBD1. The CDR3 loop spans 12 amino acids. V shed 6 bases and J 6 bases; nucleotides not matched to a gene: 4. From germline, CDR1 is MDHEN and CDR2 SYDVKM. Here the CDR3 reads CASRITGGEQYF. CDR3 sequence (DNA): TGTGCCAGCAGGATCACAGGGGGCGAGCAGTACTTC.

The CDR3 is CASSRTATLETQYF. The DNA of the CDR3 is TGTGCCAGCTCACGGACAGCTACTCTAGAGACCCAGTACTTC. This sequence joins TRBV18 and TRBJ2-5, with D possibly TRBD1 on 6 matching bases. The CDR3 is made up of 14 amino acids. From germline, CDR1 is KGHSH and CDR2 LQKENI. Trimming removed 4 bases from V and 4 bases from J, with 13 bases in between.

This chain joins TRBV5-1 and TRBJ1-1, with unresolved D. Germline loops: CDR1 SGHRS, CDR2 YFSETQ. This CDR3 contains 13 residues. The V gene lost 5 bases and the J gene lost 0 bases, with 8 bases spanning the gap. The CDR3 is CASSRALNTEAFF. The CDR3 bases are TGCGCCAGCAGTCGGGCGTTGAACACTGAAGCTTTCTTT.

This clone occurred once. This chain connects TRBV28 to TRBJ1-2; 11 nucleotides agree with TRBD1. The CDR3 is 19 residues long. Germline V gives CDR1 MDHEN, CDR2 SYDVKM. V shed 2 bases, J shed 7 bases, and the junction held 18 bases outside the gene matches. The CDR3 DNA follows: TGTGCCAGCAGTTTAAACGGATTGGGAGGACAGGGGGCGAGTTTTGGCTACACCTTC. This translates into CASSLNGLGGQGASFGYTF.

CDR3 DNA sequence: TGTGCCAGCAGTTTTAAAGGGGCTGAAGCTTTCTTT. Its translation: CASSFKGAEAFF. The gene calls are TRBV27 and TRBJ1-1; a possible D gene is TRBD1 (5 bases). The CDR3 runs to 12 residues. Germline V lookup: CDR1 MNHEY, CDR2 SMNVEV (reference sequence). V was cut by 3 bases and J by 6 bases, with 8 bases left in between.

Remarks on this clone: The same CDR3 is also encoded by other DNA sequences in this sample. This chain links TRBV30 with TRBJ1-5; no clear D. Trimming took 0 bases from V and 0 from J, leaving 9 bases between them. In germline, CDR1 is GTSNPN, CDR2 SVGIG (reference sequence). The CDR3 has 15 residues. Written as DNA, the CDR3 is TGTGCCTGGAGTGTACGAGGAGATAGCAATCAGCCCCAGCATTTT. It specifies CAWSVRGDSNQPQHF.

The gene calls are TRBV7-3 and TRBJ2-2, with 8 bases lining up with TRBD2. V was pared by 6 bases and J by 7 bases, with 7 bases of the junction left unmatched. This CDR3 has 14 amino acids. Germline loops: CDR1 SGHTA, CDR2 FQGTGA. CDR3 sequence: CASRLLAGGGELFF. In nucleotides, the CDR3 is TGTGCCAGCAGGCTGCTGGCGGGAGGCGGGGAGCTGTTTTTT.

This chain uses TRBV7-2 with TRBJ1-4, with no clear D. Germline V gene lookup returns CDR1 SGHTA and CDR2 FQGNSA. V shed 5 bases and J shed 3 bases, with 13 bases lying between them. The CDR3 is made up of 15 amino acids. The CDR3 loop is CASSDRALANEKLFF. In DNA, the CDR3 is TGTGCCAGCAGCGATCGGGCATTGGCTAATGAAAAACTGTTTTTT. Combining the CDR3 with reference TRBV7-2 and TRBJ1-4 gives the whole variable domain GAGVSQSPSNKVTEKGKDVELRCDPISGHTALYWYRQSLGQGLEFLIYFQGNSAPDKSGLPSDRFSAERTGGSVSTLTIQRTQQEDSAVYLCASSDRALANEKLFFGSGTQLSVL.